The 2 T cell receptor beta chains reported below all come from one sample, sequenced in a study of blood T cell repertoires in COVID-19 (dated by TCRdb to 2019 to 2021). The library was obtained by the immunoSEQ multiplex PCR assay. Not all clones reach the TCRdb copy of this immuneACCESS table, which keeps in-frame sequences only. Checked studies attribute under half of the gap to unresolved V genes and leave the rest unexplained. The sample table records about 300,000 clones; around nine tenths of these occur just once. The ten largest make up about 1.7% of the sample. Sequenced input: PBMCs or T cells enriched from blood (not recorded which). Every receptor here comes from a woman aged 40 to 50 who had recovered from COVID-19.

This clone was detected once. The CDR3 loop is CATQDREVMAYNSPLHF. DNA for the CDR3: TGTGCCACCCAGGACAGGGAGGTTATGGCCTATAATTCACCCCTCCACTTT. The genes are TRBV21-1 and TRBJ1-6; the D call in the table, TRBD1, was not verified against the DNA. TRBV21-1 counts as a pseudogene. This CDR3 has 17 residues.

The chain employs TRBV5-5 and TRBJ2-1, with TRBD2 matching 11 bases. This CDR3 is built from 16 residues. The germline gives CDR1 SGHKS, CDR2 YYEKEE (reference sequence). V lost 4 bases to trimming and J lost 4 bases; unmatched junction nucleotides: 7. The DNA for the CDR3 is TGTGCCAGCAGCCGATTAGCGGGGGGGCCGTACAATGAGCAGTTCTTC. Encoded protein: CASSRLAGGPYNEQFF. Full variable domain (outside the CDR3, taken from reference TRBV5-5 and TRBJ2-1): DAGVTQSPTHLIKTRGQQVTLRCSPISGHKSVSWYQQVLGQGPQFIFQYYEKEERGRGNFPDRFSARQFPNYSSELNVNALLLGDSALYLCASSRLAGGPYNEQFFGPGTRLTVL.